This TCR beta chain was identified during a study of control samples from healthy donors and cancer patients. This CDR3 region has 15 residues. Germline CDR1 SNHLY, CDR2 FYNNEI. V lost 6 bases and J lost 5; bases outside the gene matches: 10. TCRdb's copy holds only in-frame clones and misses some; the assay was immunoSEQ multiplex PCR. This sample has tens of thousands of clones, with 91% found just once. The TCR was taken from a man aged 25 to 40 in good health. V and J are TRBV2 and TRBJ2-1; 7 nucleotides line up with TRBD1. The sequencing input was blood. The CDR3 sequence: CASSDQGVPNNEQFF. CDR3 bases: TGTGCCAGCAGCGACCAGGGGGTCCCGAACAATGAGCAGTTCTTC. Looking up the rest from reference TRBV2 and TRBJ2-1 gives the full variable domain: EPEVTQTPSHQVTQMGQEVILRCVPISNHLYFYWYRQILGQKVEFLVSFYNNEISEKSEIFDDQFSVERPDGSNFTLKIRSTKLEDSAMYFCASSDQGVPNNEQFFGPGTRLTVL.